The subject of this entry is one TCR beta chain. This entry belongs to a study of CD8 T cells in Susac syndrome. Trimming cost V 7 bases and J 3 bases, with 18 bases left between them. CDR1 and CDR2 (germline): SEHNR, FQNEAQ (reference sequence). This CDR3 is built from 16 residues. RNA was extracted with the RNeasy kit, and a quantity of 0.5 to 1 ug was reverse transcribed using random hexamers. TCRdb fed the immunoSEQ multiplex PCR reads into MiXCR, producing one record per CDR3 protein. The sample records roughly 50,000 distinct CDR3 sequences, 80% to 95% being singletons. The TCR was taken from a human donor in good health. The chain is built from TRBV7-9 and TRBJ1-4, with D perhaps TRBD1 (6 bases). Input material: CD8+ T cells from PBMCs. The CDR3 DNA reads TGTGCCAGCACCTCAGGGGTAAACCGGGCTAATGAAAAACTGTTTTTT. It encodes CASTSGVNRANEKLFF.